These 2 T cell receptor beta chains came from one sample sequenced in a study of a mutant IDH1 vaccine in newly diagnosed glioma. Sequencing used immunoSEQ multiplex PCR; TCRdb keeps in-frame clones, though not all of them. Among 55,000 or so clones listed, around nine tenths were seen once. Time point in this sample: week 11, during vaccination. Doses comprised 300 ug of mutant IDH1 20-mer peptide each, plus topical imiquimod. Their specific antigens are unknown. This specimen was PBMCs, taken from a glioma patient whose treatment included an IDH1 peptide vaccine. These receptors all come from a man aged 45 to 65 with glioma.

The chain uses TRBV5-6 and TRBJ1-2; 7 nucleotides agree with TRBD1. The CDR3 runs to 14 residues. V trimming: 1 base; J trimming: 6 bases; junction bases outside the gene matches: 6. The germline gives CDR1 SGHDT, CDR2 YYEEEE. The chain's CDR3 is CASSLWWQGDGYTF. DNA for the CDR3: TGTGCCAGCAGCTTGTGGTGGCAGGGGGATGGCTACACCTTC.

The rearrangement links TRBV5-1 to TRBJ2-7, with 8 bases matching TRBD2. This CDR3 spans 17 amino acids. Germline V lookup: CDR1 SGHRS, CDR2 YFSETQ. Trimming took 0 bases from V and 5 from J; bases not matched to a gene: 13. The CDR3 loop is CASSLVLREGLRDEQYF. CDR3 bases: TGCGCCAGCAGCTTGGTACTTCGGGAGGGCCTTCGGGACGAGCAGTACTTC.